This record concerns one T cell receptor beta chain sequence. What it binds is not known. The sample belongs to a study of OX40 agonist ivuxolimab in advanced cancers. Study at large: The patients' treatment was ivuxolimab, an agonistic anti-OX40 (CD134) antibody. Notes on the study in general: Antigen targets of the expanded peripheral T cells went undetermined. At 0.1 to 3.0 mg/kg and by week 6, CD4+ and CD8+ T cells in the blood had expanded clonally.

V lost 8 bases to trimming and J lost 8 bases, with 16 bases between them. This CDR3 has 13 amino acids. TCRdb's table, derived via immunoSEQ multiplex PCR, lists solely in-frame clones and lacks some. The sample has around 48,000 clones, roughly four fifths seen once. This TCR was recovered from an adult with an advanced solid tumor such as melanoma, head and neck, liver or kidney cancer. Sample: CD4+ or CD8+ T cells sorted from blood, taken in a trial of the OX40 agonist ivuxolimab. The V and J genes are TRBV5-3 and TRBJ1-4; D is unclear. TRBV5-3 is an open reading frame, and its role is uncertain. Here the CDR3 reads CASSAIDEEKLFF. The CDR3 nucleotides are TGTGCCAGCAGCGCCATCGACGAGGAAAAACTGTTTTTT.